A single sample gave rise to the 25 T cell receptor beta chains below, sequenced in a study of T cell repertoires in ileal Crohn's disease. TCRdb's copy holds only in-frame clones and misses some; the assay was immunoSEQ multiplex PCR. The sample consists of several thousand clones, 95% to 97% of them appearing once. Sequencing used ileal tissue. All receptors come from an adult with Crohn's disease.

The CDR3 is CAWSPPGGWTDTQYF. DNA for the CDR3: TGTGCCTGGAGTCCCCCAGGAGGTTGGACAGATACGCAGTATTTT. This rearrangement joins TRBV30 to TRBJ2-3, with D tentatively TRBD2 (5 bases). From germline, CDR1 is GTSNPN and CDR2 SVGIG (reference sequence). The CDR3 contains 15 residues. V dropped 2 bases and J dropped 3 bases, with 15 bases sitting between them.

The chain carries TRBV7-2 and TRBJ2-7; no firm D call. CDR1 and CDR2 (germline): SGHTA, FQGNSA. The ends were cut back, 4 bases at V and 0 bases at J, with 10 bases in the middle. The CDR3 totals 14 residues. CDR3 in DNA: TGTGCCAGCAGCTATGACGGTAGCTCCTACGAGCAGTACGTC. Protein: CASSYDGSSYEQYV.

The chain joins TRBV4-1 to TRBJ1-1; maybe TRBD1 (5 bases). This CDR3 is built from 15 residues. Germline V gene lookup returns CDR1 MGHRA and CDR2 YSYEKL. Trimming shortened V by 4 bases and J by 1 base, and 13 bases separated the two germline ends. CDR3 in DNA: TGCGCCAGCAGCCGAGGGGAGGGGACGAACACTGAAGCTTTCTTT. Translated, it gives CASSRGEGTNTEAFF.

The rearrangement links TRBV9 to TRBJ1-3; TRBD1 aligns across 7 bases. The CDR3 is 16 residues long. Looked up from germline, CDR1 is SGDLS and CDR2 is YYNGEE. J was trimmed by 7 bases and V by 3 bases; bases with no gene match: 13. This CDR3 reads CASSATTGTASNTIYF. In nucleotides, the CDR3 is TGTGCCAGCAGCGCCACAACAGGGACAGCGTCCAACACCATATATTTT.

This clone was seen more than once but under ten times. V is TRBV4-1 and J is TRBJ2-2; TRBD2 matches 8 bases. There are 17 residues in the CDR3. Germline V gene sequence: CDR1 MGHRA, CDR2 YSYEKL. The J segment lost 1 base and the V segment lost 1 base, leaving 5 bases of the junction unmatched. CDR3 region: CASSQGVSGVNTGELFF. CDR3 nucleotides: TGCGCCAGCAGCCAAGGAGTTAGCGGGGTGAACACCGGGGAGCTGTTTTTT.

V is TRBV10-3 and J is TRBJ2-2; D is perhaps TRBD1 (6 bases). Germline lookup yields CDR1 ENHRY and CDR2 SYGVKD. V gave up 10 bases and J gave up 3 bases, with 12 bases separating them. CDR3 length equals 13 residues. The CDR3 sequence is CATEHRDTGELFF. The CDR3 DNA is TGTGCCACAGAGCACAGGGACACCGGGGAGCTGTTTTTT.

The chain uses TRBV18 and TRBJ2-7, with 7 bases fitting TRBD1. V shed 5 bases and J 1 base; nucleotides not matched to a gene: 5. Germline values: CDR1 KGHSH, CDR2 LQKENI. The CDR3 totals 14 residues. The CDR3 region has the DNA TGTGCCAGCTCAGCCGGGACAGCTTCCTACGAGCAGTACGTC. This codes for CASSAGTASYEQYV.

The chain uses TRBV4-1 and TRBJ2-5; the match to TRBD1 covers 9 bases. V shed 4 bases and J 3 bases; nucleotides not matched to a gene: 0. The V gene's germline CDR1 is MGHRA and CDR2 YSYEKL. The CDR3 sequence is 13 residues long. The CDR3 is CASSRDREETQYF. The DNA for the CDR3 is TGCGCCAGCAGCCGGGACAGGGAAGAGACCCAGTACTTC.

This CDR3 is CASARGGTNEKLFF. The CDR3, as DNA: TGCGCCAGCGCTAGAGGGGGAACTAATGAAAAACTGTTTTTT. The rearrangement links TRBV5-1 to TRBJ1-4; the D gene is possibly TRBD1 (6 bases). The V gene lost 7 bases and the J gene lost 1 base, with 11 bases spanning the gap. The V gene's germline CDR1 is SGHRS and CDR2 YFSETQ. CDR3 length: 14 amino acids.

This clone was seen once. The gene calls are TRBV2 and TRBJ2-3; D not resolved. The CDR3 covers 15 residues. The germline V gene has CDR1 SNHLY and CDR2 FYNNEI. With 1 base removed from V and 1 base from J, the gap between germline ends came to 9 bases. CDR3 region: CASSEGSRGTDTQYF. CDR3 in DNA: TGTGCCAGCAGTGAAGGGTCTCGGGGCACAGATACGCAGTATTTT. The complete variable domain, with remaining parts taken from reference TRBV2 and TRBJ2-3, reads EPEVTQTPSHQVTQMGQEVILRCVPISNHLYFYWYRQILGQKVEFLVSFYNNEISEKSEIFDDQFSVERPDGSNFTLKIRSTKLEDSAMYFCASSEGSRGTDTQYFGPGTRLTVL.

The J gene is TRBJ1-1, the V gene TRBV5-1; the D is unclear. Germline V gene lookup returns CDR1 SGHRS and CDR2 YFSETQ. V gave up 2 bases and J gave up 3 bases, with 8 bases separating them. The CDR3 is made up of 13 amino acids. CDR3: CASSFMTYTEAFF. Here the CDR3 DNA reads TGCGCCAGCAGCTTTATGACATACACTGAAGCTTTCTTT.

This chain joins TRBV10-3 and TRBJ1-5, with TRBD1 as a possible D gene (5 bases). Germline V gene lookup returns CDR1 ENHRY and CDR2 SYGVKD. This CDR3 region has 14 residues. The V gene lost 6 bases and the J gene lost 2 bases, with 11 bases spanning the gap. The DNA for the CDR3 is TGTGCCATCAGGGACATAGGAGGCAATCAGCCCCAGCATTTT. It codes for CAIRDIGGNQPQHF.

The V call is TRBV6-1, the J call TRBJ2-7; TRBD1 aligns across 7 bases. After removal of 10 bases from V and 3 bases from J, the junction contained 6 bases not matched to a gene. In germline, CDR1 is MNHNS, CDR2 SASEGT. The CDR3 spans 12 residues. Here the CDR3 reads CAILTGVYEQYF. The CDR3 bases are TGTGCCATTCTCACAGGGGTCTACGAGCAGTACTTC.

This clone came up once. V usage is TRBV2 and J usage is TRBJ1-2, with D tentatively TRBD1 (5 bases). The germline gives CDR1 SNHLY, CDR2 FYNNEI. Trimming cost V 4 bases and J 5 bases, with 20 bases left between them. The CDR3 is 16 residues long. This CDR3 reads CASSAYVQLGPYGYTF. CDR3 nucleotides: TGTGCCAGCAGTGCTTATGTCCAGCTGGGGCCTTATGGCTACACCTTC.

V and J are TRBV6-5 and TRBJ1-1, with TRBD1 identical over 10 bases. The germline V gene encodes CDR1 MNHEY and CDR2 SVGAGI. The J segment lost 5 bases and the V segment lost 2 bases, leaving 5 bases of the junction unmatched. The CDR3 loop spans 15 amino acids. CDR3 in DNA: TGTGCCAGCAGTTACGCAGGACAGGGGGTTACTGAAGCTTTCTTT. It yields the protein CASSYAGQGVTEAFF.

The chain is built from TRBV9 and TRBJ2-7, with 7 nucleotides matching TRBD1. The CDR3 loop spans 15 amino acids. The germline CDR1 and CDR2 sequences are SGDLS and YYNGEE. Trimming at V came to 2 bases and at J to 5 bases, leaving 10 bases not matched to a gene. The DNA for the CDR3 is TGTGCCAGCAGCGTGTCACAGGGGCCAGGGGACGAGCAGTACTTC. Encoded protein: CASSVSQGPGDEQYF.

This clone was recorded only once. The chain couples TRBV30 to TRBJ1-6; D is unclear. This CDR3 contains 13 residues. Deletions cut 5 bases from V and 7 bases from J, with 12 bases between. The germline gives CDR1 GTSNPN, CDR2 SVGIG (reference sequence). The CDR3 DNA is TGTGCCTGGGGAGGGCAGTCCAATTCACCCCTCCACTTT. It yields the protein CAWGGQSNSPLHF. Together with reference TRBV30 and TRBJ1-6, the CDR3 gives the full variable domain: SQTIHQWPATLVQPVGSPLSLECTVEGTSNPNLYWYRQAAGRGLQLLFYSVGIGQISSEVPQNLSASRPQDRQFILSSKKLLLSDSGFYLCAWGGQSNSPLHFGNGTRLTVT.

J is TRBJ2-7 and V is TRBV5-8, with 11 bases fitting TRBD1. The CDR3 has 16 residues. V dropped 3 bases and J dropped 4; count of bases not matched to a gene: 9. Germline V gene lookup returns CDR1 SGHTS and CDR2 YDEGEE. The CDR3 DNA reads as TGTGCCAGCAGCTCCCCCGGGACAGGGGGGTCGTACGAGCAGTACTTC. Translation: CASSSPGTGGSYEQYF.

This clone has just one count. The J gene is TRBJ2-1, the V gene TRBV19; perhaps TRBD1 as D (6 bases). The germline V gene has CDR1 LNHDA and CDR2 SQIVND (reference sequence). The V gene lost 6 bases and the J gene lost 4 bases, with 19 bases spanning the gap. The CDR3 has 16 amino acids. This chain's CDR3 is CASSNQPGQLYNEQFF. The CDR3 nucleotides are TGTGCCAGTAGCAACCAACCGGGACAACTATACAATGAGCAGTTCTTC.

The chain couples TRBV6-5 to TRBJ1-1; 7 bases are shared with TRBD1. There are 14 residues in the CDR3. J lost 2 bases, V lost 6 bases, and 6 bases had no gene match. The germline V gene encodes CDR1 MNHEY and CDR2 SVGAGI. Written as DNA, the CDR3 is TGTGCCAGCAGGAGACAGGGCACTAACACTGAAGCTTTCTTT. It is translated as CASRRQGTNTEAFF.

This sequence joins TRBV6-5 and TRBJ1-5; 7 bases are shared with TRBD1. This CDR3 spans 16 amino acids. The V gene end was trimmed by 4 bases and the J gene end by 2 bases; junction bases not matched to a gene: 8. Germline V CDR1 and CDR2: MNHEY, SVGAGI. In DNA form, the CDR3 reads TGTGCCAGCAGTTCCCTTGGGACAGCTGGCAATCAGCCCCAGCATTTT. Translating it yields CASSSLGTAGNQPQHF.

The chain couples TRBV2 to TRBJ2-2; 10 bases map to TRBD2. The CDR3 runs to 15 residues. The ends lost 6 bases at V and 4 bases at J; junction bases unmatched: 5. From germline, CDR1 is SNHLY and CDR2 FYNNEI. In DNA, the CDR3 is TGTGCCAGCAGGCTAGCGGGGGTGCTCACCGGGGAGCTGTTTTTT. Protein sequence: CASRLAGVLTGELFF. Filled out from reference TRBV2 and TRBJ2-2, the complete variable domain reads EPEVTQTPSHQVTQMGQEVILRCVPISNHLYFYWYRQILGQKVEFLVSFYNNEISEKSEIFDDQFSVERPDGSNFTLKIRSTKLEDSAMYFCASRLAGVLTGELFFGEGSRLTVL.

The V and J genes are TRBV6-5 and TRBJ2-5; no clear D gene. The CDR3 loop spans 14 amino acids. V lost 4 bases and J 7 bases, leaving 16 bases between the germline ends. From germline, CDR1 is MNHEY and CDR2 SVGAGI. The CDR3 here is CASSSPPIDRTQYF. For the CDR3, the DNA is TGTGCCAGCAGTTCCCCTCCTATCGATCGGACCCAGTACTTC.

The V gene is TRBV10-1, the J gene TRBJ2-3, with D possibly TRBD2 on 6 matching bases. V lost 3 bases to trimming and J lost 6 bases, with 10 bases between them. In germline, CDR1 is WNHNN, CDR2 SYGVQD (reference sequence). The CDR3 has 13 residues. CDR3 sequence (DNA): TGCGCCAGCAGTGACGGGGGAGTGGATACGCAGTATTTT. The encoded protein is CASSDGGVDTQYF.

This sequence joins TRBV21-1 and TRBJ2-2; the table's D gene call, TRBD1, was not cross checked with the DNA. TRBV21-1 is marked as a pseudogene. The length of the CDR3 is 16 residues. The CDR3, as DNA: TGTGCCAGAAGAAAGACCAGGGTAAAGGGTTCCGGGGAGCTGTTTTTT. This gives the protein CARRKTRVKGSGELFF.